The 23 T cell receptor beta chains in this list originate from one sample, sequenced in a study of beta chain features in type 1 diabetes. Overall study results and limits: In all four CD4+ subsets, TCRB CDR3 length was significantly, moderately reduced in type 1 diabetes.

Their recognized antigens are unknown. TCRB transcripts that were expressed got sequenced, as all of the isolated RNA had been reverse transcribed. Clones were read by immunoSEQ multiplex PCR, and TCRdb kept only the in-frame ones, dropping some. The repertoire holds some 360,000 clones, with around a tenth as singletons. Sequenced: central memory CD4+ T cells from blood. These receptors originate from a man in his thirties or forties with type 1 diabetes.

The chain joins TRBV2 to TRBJ2-3; a possible D gene is TRBD1 (7 bases). Germline V lookup: CDR1 SNHLY, CDR2 FYNNEI. V dropped 8 bases and J dropped 4 bases, with 16 bases sitting between them. CDR3 length equals 14 residues. CDR3 loop: CASWRGLSADTQYF. In DNA form, the CDR3 reads TGTGCCAGCTGGAGGGGGCTATCGGCAGATACGCAGTATTTT.

This clone was found many times. The chain joins TRBV28 to TRBJ2-6, with D hard to call. V lost 10 bases and J lost 1, with 14 bases in between. The CDR3 length is 15 residues. CDR1 is MDHEN, CDR2 SYDVKM, per germline. CDR3 in DNA: TGTGCCACCGACGGACCACATTCTGGGGCCAACGTCCTGACTTTC. This gives the protein CATDGPHSGANVLTF.

This clone was counted between two and nine times. This chain connects TRBV11-1 to TRBJ2-7, with D possibly TRBD2 on 5 matching bases. This CDR3 comprises 18 residues. CDR1 and CDR2 (germline): SGHAT, FQDESV (reference sequence). With 1 base removed from V and 5 bases from J, the gap between germline ends came to 24 bases. DNA of the CDR3: TGTGCCAGCAGCTTAGGTCACTTGGTAGCGACGTCTTGGAACGAGCAGTACTTC. Amino acid sequence: CASSLGHLVATSWNEQYF.

The gene calls are TRBV13 and TRBJ2-3; TRBD2 is a possible D gene (5 bases). Germline V gene sequence: CDR1 PRHDT, CDR2 FYEKMQ (reference sequence). CDR3 length equals 15 residues. The V end was cut by 3 bases, the J end by 2 bases, with 12 bases between. The CDR3 loop is CASSFYSETTDTQYF. For the CDR3, the DNA is TGTGCCAGCAGCTTTTATAGCGAGACCACAGATACGCAGTATTTT.

This clone was seen a handful of times. The genes are TRBV14 and TRBJ1-2; maybe TRBD1 (5 bases). CDR1 and CDR2 from the germline V gene are SGHDN and FVKESK. This CDR3 is built from 16 residues. Trimming stripped 0 bases from V and 4 bases from J, with 15 bases between. The CDR3 here is CASSQDGRAGIYGYTF. The DNA of the CDR3 is TGTGCCAGCAGCCAAGATGGCAGGGCCGGGATCTATGGCTACACCTTC.

The V call is TRBV7-3, the J call TRBJ2-3, with D hard to call. V was cut by 2 bases and J by 3 bases, with 9 bases left in between. The CDR3 is 14 residues long. Germline lookup yields CDR1 SGHTA and CDR2 FQGTGA. CDR3 nucleotides: TGTGCCAGCAGCTTAGTCCAGCGAACAGATACGCAGTATTTT. Translation: CASSLVQRTDTQYF.

V and J are TRBV28 and TRBJ1-2; tentatively, D is TRBD1 (5 bases). V was cut by 3 bases and J by 3 bases, with 11 bases left in between. Looked up from germline, CDR1 is MDHEN and CDR2 is SYDVKM. The length of the CDR3 is 14 residues. This chain's CDR3 is CASSFKGVDYGYTF. The CDR3 region has the DNA TGTGCCAGCAGTTTTAAAGGGGTGGACTATGGCTACACCTTC.

On this clone itself: This sample includes further DNA sequences coding for the same CDR3. This chain connects TRBV7-6 to TRBJ2-5; possibly TRBD2 for D (6 bases). V lost 1 base, J lost 0 bases, and 6 bases lay in between. The CDR3 length is 14 residues. CDR1 and CDR2 from the germline V gene are SGHVS and FNYEAQ. The CDR3 DNA follows: TGTGCCAGCAGCTTAGGGACTAACCAAGAGACCCAGTACTTC. Translating it yields CASSLGTNQETQYF.

The sample holds a few counts of this clone. The chain couples TRBV7-2 to TRBJ2-2, with TRBD1 matching 7 bases. Germline CDR1 SGHTA, CDR2 FQGNSA. V dropped 3 bases and J dropped 6; count of bases not matched to a gene: 4. The CDR3 is 14 amino acids. The DNA of the CDR3 is TGTGCCAGCAGCTTTGGACAGGCGGCCGGGGAGCTGTTTTTT. Protein product: CASSFGQAAGELFF.

The table lists this clone with a few counts. Other DNA sequences in this specimen translate into the identical CDR3. V usage is TRBV6-1 and J usage is TRBJ1-1, with TRBD1 as a possible D gene (5 bases). CDR3 size: 13 residues. Germline V gives CDR1 MNHNS, CDR2 SASEGT. Trimming stripped 4 bases from V and 2 bases from J, with 8 bases between. The CDR3 DNA follows: TGTGCCAGCAGTGGGGGGGTAAACACTGAAGCTTTCTTT. It codes for CASSGGVNTEAFF.

The rearrangement uses TRBV27 and TRBJ2-7; D may be TRBD1 or TRBD2 (5 bases each). Trimming shortened V by 1 base and J by 2 bases, and 12 bases separated the two germline ends. Germline V gives CDR1 MNHEY, CDR2 SMNVEV (reference sequence). The CDR3 has 15 residues. This CDR3 is CASSLLGLGAYEQYF. The CDR3 bases are TGTGCCAGCAGTTTATTAGGCCTGGGGGCCTACGAGCAGTACTTC.

The J gene is TRBJ2-3, the V gene TRBV5-5; TRBD1 matches at 7 bases. CDR3 length: 16 residues. Germline CDR1 reads SGHKS; CDR2 reads YYEKEE (reference sequence). The V and J ends lost 4 bases and 2 bases, in that order; junction bases with no gene match: 10. CDR3 sequence: CASSPGQDDSTDTQYF. CDR3 in DNA: TGTGCCAGCAGCCCAGGACAGGATGACTCCACAGATACGCAGTATTTT.

This clone was counted a few times. The genes are TRBV29-1 and TRBJ2-1; D gene ambiguous. The germline V gene has CDR1 SQVTM and CDR2 ANQGSEA. The CDR3 is made up of 10 amino acids. V lost 8 bases to trimming and J lost 7 bases, with 9 bases between them. The CDR3 nucleotides are TGCAGCCTTCGTGAGAATGAGCAGTTCTTC. It yields the protein CSLRENEQFF.

This sequence joins TRBV18 and TRBJ1-5; 10 positions agree with TRBD1. J gave up 0 bases and V 6 bases, and 14 bases lay outside the gene matches. CDR3 size: 19 residues. Germline V gene sequence: CDR1 KGHSH, CDR2 LQKENI. The CDR3 DNA is TGTGCCAGCTCTCTACACCGGGACAGGGGCAACTATAGCAATCAGCCCCAGCATTTT. Amino acids: CASSLHRDRGNYSNQPQHF.

This chain joins TRBV2 and TRBJ2-3, with a possible D match to TRBD2 (6 bases). The ends were cut back, 6 bases at V and 0 bases at J, with 13 bases in the middle. CDR1 is SNHLY, CDR2 FYNNEI, per germline. This CDR3 has 15 residues. The CDR3: CASRLLASSTDTQYF. CDR3 nucleotides: TGTGCCAGCAGGTTACTAGCCTCTAGCACAGATACGCAGTATTTT.

This clone was counted a few times. The rearrangement uses TRBV7-3 and TRBJ2-1, with D possibly being TRBD1 (6 bases). With 5 bases removed from V and 7 bases from J, the gap between germline ends came to 21 bases. The CDR3 is 16 amino acids. Germline assignment: CDR1 SGHTA and CDR2 FQGTGA. CDR3 region: CASSQNRDGTLNEQFF. The CDR3 DNA is TGTGCCAGCAGCCAGAACCGGGACGGGACACTGAATGAGCAGTTCTTC.

This rearrangement joins TRBV4-2 to TRBJ1-2, with 10 bases aligning to TRBD1. V lost 5 bases and J lost 7; bases outside the gene matches: 13. The CDR3 runs to 16 residues. CDR1 is LGHNA and CDR2 is YNFKEQ in the germline V gene. This CDR3 reads CASSSAPGQGSSGYTF. In DNA, the CDR3 is TGTGCCAGCAGCTCGGCCCCGGGACAGGGGTCTAGTGGCTACACCTTC.

This clone was detected a few times. The J gene is TRBJ2-3, the V gene TRBV6-5, with D possibly matching TRBD1 (6 bases). The CDR3 runs to 16 residues. Trimming removed 0 bases from V and 1 base from J, with 11 bases in between. Germline CDR1 and CDR2: MNHEY and SVGAGI. Written as DNA, the CDR3 is TGTGCCAGCAGTTACTCTGGACAGTCTCGCACAGATACGCAGTATTTT. It translates to CASSYSGQSRTDTQYF.

The chain combines TRBV5-1 with TRBJ2-1; tentatively, D is TRBD2 (5 bases). There are 16 residues in the CDR3. The germline V gene has CDR1 SGHRS and CDR2 YFSETQ. V lost 0 bases to trimming and J lost 4 bases, with 14 bases between them. CDR3 in DNA: TGCGCCAGCAGCTTGGCCGATAGCGCAGGATACAATGAGCAGTTCTTC. Protein product: CASSLADSAGYNEQFF.

This clone was seen more than once but under ten times. This chain links TRBV25-1 with TRBJ1-1; TRBD1 might be the D (6 bases). Trimming stripped 3 bases from V and 6 bases from J, with 8 bases between. The germline V gene has CDR1 MGHDK and CDR2 SYGVNS. This CDR3 has 12 amino acids. As DNA, the CDR3 is TGTGCCAGCAGTGACAACAGGGCTGAAGCTTTCTTT. This codes for CASSDNRAEAFF.

This clone has ten or more counts. The chain links TRBV21-1 to TRBJ2-7; the table calls TRBD1, which could not be checked here. TRBV21-1 is classified as a pseudogene. The CDR3 extends over 14 amino acids. The CDR3 bases are TGTGCCAGCAGGAGGGGGCATGATAACTACGAGCAGTACTTC. This sequence encodes CASRRGHDNYEQYF.

The V call is TRBV7-6, the J call TRBJ2-5; 7 bases agree with TRBD1. The J call may be incorrect, as the DNA end agrees better with TRBJ2-7. Germline loops: CDR1 SGHVS, CDR2 FNYEAQ. This CDR3 is built from 16 residues. CDR3 in amino acids: CASSSKGAEALDEQYF. As DNA, the CDR3 is TGTGCCAGCAGCTCCAAGGGGGCAGAGGCCCTCGACGAGCAGTACTTC.

This clone was recorded a few times. J is TRBJ1-1 and V is TRBV29-1; tentatively, D is TRBD1 (6 bases). The CDR3 extends over 14 amino acids. Germline V CDR1 and CDR2: SQVTM, ANQGSEA. V lost 4 bases and J 0 bases, leaving 12 bases between the germline ends. This chain's CDR3 is CSVVGQPLNTEAFF. The CDR3 coding sequence is TGCAGCGTTGTAGGACAGCCCTTGAACACTGAAGCTTTCTTT.